This T cell receptor beta chain was profiled in a study of shared clonotypes between healthy human individuals. This CDR3 contains 16 residues. Trimming removed 3 bases from V and 4 bases from J, with 15 bases in between. Germline CDR1 MGHDK, CDR2 SYGVNS. Naive CD8 cells lacked CD45RO, underwent positive selection for CCR7 and left out terminally differentiated effector memory CD45RA+ cells. Points on this clone: Its target is unknown.

Study outcomes and limitations: Sorted-subset samples were not fully sequenced, rarefaction indicated. Non-shared clonotypes had lower generation probabilities than clonotypes shared by all four sorted-subset donors.

Each replicate PCR on the sorted subsets used 200 to 250 ng DNA (around 30,000 T cell genomes). Assay: immunoSEQ multiplex PCR; the TCRdb copy retains only in-frame clones and omits some. The sample records millions of clones, about 94% being singletons. Material for sequencing was naive CD8+ T cells sorted from blood. The rearrangement links TRBV25-1 to TRBJ1-4; a possible D gene is TRBD1 (5 bases). The TCR sequence derives from a man aged 18 to 30 in good health. DNA for the CDR3: TGTGCCAGCAGTGATTCCCCGGGGCCATATAATGAAAAACTGTTTTTT. It is translated as CASSDSPGPYNEKLFF.